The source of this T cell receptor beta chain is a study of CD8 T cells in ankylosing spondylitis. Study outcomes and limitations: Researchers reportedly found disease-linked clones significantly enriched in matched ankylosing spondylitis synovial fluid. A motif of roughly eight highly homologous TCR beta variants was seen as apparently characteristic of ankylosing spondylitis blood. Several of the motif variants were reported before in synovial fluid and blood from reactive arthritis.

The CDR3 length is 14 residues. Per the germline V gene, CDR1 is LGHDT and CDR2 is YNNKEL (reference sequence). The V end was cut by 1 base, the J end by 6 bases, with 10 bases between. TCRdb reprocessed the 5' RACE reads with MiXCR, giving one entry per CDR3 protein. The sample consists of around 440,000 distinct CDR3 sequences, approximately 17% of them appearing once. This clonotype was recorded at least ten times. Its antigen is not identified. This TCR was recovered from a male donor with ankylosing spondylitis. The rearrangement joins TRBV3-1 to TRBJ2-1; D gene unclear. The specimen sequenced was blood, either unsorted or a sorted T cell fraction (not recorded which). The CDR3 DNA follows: TGTGCCAGCAGCCAAGTGGTGGGTAGCAATGAGCAGTTCTTC. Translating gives CASSQVVGSNEQFF.